The 9 T cell receptor beta chains given below trace back to one sample, sequenced in a study of blood T cell repertoires in COVID-19. Measured with immunoSEQ multiplex PCR; TCRdb has only the in-frame clones, and not every one. The sample lists more than 300,000 clones; 70% to 90% were seen once. The source material was peripheral blood. The receptors here all came from a woman younger than 45 with COVID-19, enrolled during active disease.

This chain uses TRBV16 with TRBJ2-7; D is perhaps TRBD2 (6 bases). Germline V CDR1 and CDR2: KGHSY, FQNENV. The length of the CDR3 is 13 residues. Trimming shortened V by 2 bases and J by 1 base, and 6 bases separated the two germline ends. The DNA for the CDR3 is TGTGCCAGCAGCCAACGGGGGTCCTACGAGCAGTACTTC. Residues: CASSQRGSYEQYF.

The gene calls are TRBV28 and TRBJ1-5; D unclear. This CDR3 region has 14 residues. Trimming removed 3 bases at V and 3 bases at J, with 9 bases between. From germline, CDR1 is MDHEN and CDR2 SYDVKM. This chain's CDR3 is CASSFGSNNQPQHF. CDR3 nucleotides: TGTGCCAGCAGTTTCGGGAGCAACAATCAGCCCCAGCATTTT.

V is TRBV10-3 and J is TRBJ2-5; D is possibly TRBD2 (5 bases). V was cut by 6 bases and J by 2 bases, with 13 bases left in between. From germline, CDR1 is ENHRY and CDR2 SYGVKD. The CDR3 contains 14 residues. The CDR3 region is CAISSSLEQETQYF. CDR3 in DNA: TGTGCCATCAGCTCCTCACTAGAACAAGAGACCCAGTACTTC.

The V gene is TRBV6-5, the J gene TRBJ1-5; 8 bases fit TRBD1. V was pared by 6 bases and J by 6 bases, with 7 bases of the junction left unmatched. CDR1 is MNHEY, CDR2 SVGAGI, per germline. This CDR3 is built from 14 residues. The CDR3 DNA is TGTGCCAGCAGGCAGGGGGCGCAAGGTCAGCCCCAGCATTTT. It translates to CASRQGAQGQPQHF.

The V and J genes are TRBV6-2 or TRBV6-3 and TRBJ2-5, with 10 bases that match TRBD1. This CDR3 has 18 residues. V trimming: 3 bases; J trimming: 1 base; junction bases outside the gene matches: 11. Germline CDR1 MNHEY, CDR2 SVGEGT. CDR3 protein: CASSYNFWTGGTQETQYF. Here the CDR3 DNA reads TGTGCCAGCAGTTATAACTTTTGGACAGGGGGTACCCAAGAGACCCAGTACTTC.

The chain's CDR3 is CASGASGIRGGELFF. In DNA form, the CDR3 reads TGTGCCAGCGGGGCTAGCGGGATTAGAGGCGGGGAGCTGTTTTTT. V gene TRBV6-5 combines with J gene TRBJ2-2; the match to TRBD2 covers 9 bases. V shed 8 bases and J 7 bases; nucleotides not matched to a gene: 11. Per germline, CDR1 MNHEY and CDR2 SVGAGI. This CDR3 is 15 amino acids long.

The genes are TRBV3-1 (or the pseudogene TRBV3-2) and TRBJ2-3; D is perhaps TRBD1 (5 bases). CDR3 length: 14 residues. The germline V gene has CDR1 LGHDT and CDR2 YNNKEL (reference sequence). The V gene lost 6 bases and the J gene lost 4 bases, with 14 bases spanning the gap. The CDR3 reads CASSLWGQADTQYF. The DNA of the CDR3 is TGTGCCAGCAGTCTGTGGGGCCAGGCAGATACGCAGTATTTT.

This chain links TRBV19 with TRBJ1-5; 10 bases align to TRBD1. V dropped 5 bases and J dropped 0; count of bases not matched to a gene: 7. CDR1 is LNHDA, CDR2 SQIVND, per germline (reference sequence). The CDR3 covers 17 residues. In DNA, the CDR3 is TGTGCCAGTAGTGCAAGGGGGACAGGGGATAGCAATCAGCCCCAGCATTTT. It specifies CASSARGTGDSNQPQHF.

This clone has a single count. V gene TRBV27 combines with J gene TRBJ2-7; TRBD2 agrees at 12 bases. Per the germline V gene, CDR1 is MNHEY and CDR2 is SMNVEV (reference sequence). This CDR3 has 16 residues. V trimming: 10 bases; J trimming: 2 bases; junction bases outside the gene matches: 12. The CDR3: CAIHWGLAGGPYEQYF. CDR3 coding DNA: TGTGCCATCCACTGGGGGCTAGCGGGAGGGCCCTACGAGCAGTACTTC.